Listed below are T cell receptor beta chains from one sample, sequenced in a study of T cell clones after liver transplantation. Only in-frame clones appear in the TCRdb table, and some are missing; sequencing was by immunoSEQ multiplex PCR. The repertoire has roughly 49,000 clones, approximately 71% of them found once; the top ten carry more than 9%. The specimen was CD4+ T cells from blood, collected approximately 54 months after liver transplant. The source is a human patient who received a liver transplant. The T cells may come from the graft donor. CDR3s include the opening cysteine and the closing phenylalanine or tryptophan. D genes are given only for firm matches. Rows may omit the clone size; those that give it use once, few, many or a size class.

D	size	J	V	CDR3	DNA
NA	NA	TRBJ2-5	TRBV28	CASSLTAGTQETQYF	TGTGCCAGCAGTTTAACGGCGGGGACACAAGAGACCCAGTACTTC
NA	NA	TRBJ1-5	TRBV19	CASMDRNSNQPQHF	TGTGCCAGTATGGATCGAAATAGCAATCAGCCCCAGCATTTT
NA	NA	TRBJ2-5	TRBV7-3	CASSLFEKETQYF	TGTGCCAGCAGCTTATTCGAAAAGGAGACCCAGTACTTC
NA	NA	TRBJ1-5	TRBV7-2	CASSSDGRSNQPQHF	TGTGCCAGCAGCTCGGACGGGAGAAGCAATCAGCCCCAGCATTTT
NA	NA	TRBJ2-3	TRBV18	CASSRGTSTDTQYF	TGTGCCAGCTCACGGGGGACTTCCACAGATACGCAGTATTTT
NA	NA	TRBJ1-2	TRBV2	CASSERDYGYTF	TGTGCCAGCAGTGAGAGGGACTATGGCTACACCTTC
NA	few	TRBJ1-3	TRBV6-5	CASSYLGQGSGNTIYF	TGTGCCAGCAGTTACTTGGGGCAGGGCTCTGGAAACACCATATATTTT
NA	NA	TRBJ1-5	TRBV18	CASSPSLIGSNQPQHF	TGTGCCAGCTCACCTTCCCTCATCGGAAGCAATCAGCCCCAGCATTTT
TRBD1	NA	TRBJ1-5	TRBV4-1	CASSQATGGLDQPQHF	TGCGCCAGCAGCCAAGCGACAGGGGGCCTCGATCAGCCCCAGCATTTT
NA	NA	TRBJ1-2	TRBV6-1	CASTQGLNYGYTF	TGTGCCAGCACTCAGGGCCTGAACTATGGCTACACCTTC
TRBD1	NA	TRBJ2-3	TRBV11-3	CASSLAGGRDTQYF	TGTGCCAGCAGCTTGGCAGGGGGACGAGATACGCAGTATTTT
TRBD1	once	TRBJ2-6	TRBV27	CAIPGQRSSGANVLTF	TGTGCCATACCGGGACAGAGGAGTTCTGGGGCCAACGTCCTGACTTTC
TRBD2	once	TRBJ2-1	TRBV7-6	CASSLGASGGLSSYNEQFF	TGTGCCAGCAGCTTAGGGGCTAGCGGGGGTCTAAGCTCCTACAATGAGCAGTTCTTC
NA	once	TRBJ1-5	TRBV6-6	CASSYRRGQPQHF	TGTGCCAGCAGTTACAGACGGGGTCAGCCCCAGCATTTT
NA	NA	TRBJ1-5	TRBV28	CASIKQGWSNQPQHF	TGTGCCAGCATTAAACAGGGTTGGAGCAATCAGCCCCAGCATTTT
NA	NA	TRBJ1-1	TRBV7-8	CASSLLTGLNTEAFF	TGTGCCAGCAGCTTATTAACAGGCCTGAACACTGAAGCTTTCTTT
TRBD2	once	TRBJ2-7	TRBV7-6	CASSRNPGGYEQYF	TGTGCCAGCAGCCGGAACCCGGGGGGCTACGAGCAGTACTTC
TRBD1	NA	TRBJ2-3	TRBV18	CASFPGQGITDTQYF	TGTGCCAGCTTTCCGGGACAGGGGATTACAGATACGCAGTATTTT
TRBD1	NA	TRBJ1-1	TRBV5-6	CASSPRGGDDTEAFF	TGTGCCAGCAGCCCCAGGGGGGGGGACGACACTGAAGCTTTCTTT
TRBD1	NA	TRBJ1-5	TRBV28	CASSFPDRGSNQPQHF	TGTGCCAGCAGTTTCCCGGACAGGGGGAGTAATCAGCCCCAGCATTTT
NA	NA	TRBJ2-6	TRBV10-3	CAISVGQGEANVLTF	TGTGCCATCAGTGTAGGGCAAGGGGAGGCCAACGTCCTGACTTTC
TRBD1	NA	TRBJ1-6	TRBV5-8	CASSWTGGPLHF	TGTGCCAGCAGCTGGACAGGTGGACCCCTCCACTTT
NA	NA	TRBJ1-3	TRBV5-6	CASSSRGSTGNTIYF	TGTGCCAGCAGCTCAAGGGGCAGTACGGGAAACACCATATATTTT
TRBD2	NA	TRBJ2-3	TRBV11-1	CASSAGRETQYF	TGTGCCAGCAGCGCCGGGAGGGAGACGCAGTATTTT
NA	NA	TRBJ2-3	TRBV10-1	CASSESLPSTDTQYF	TGCGCCAGCAGTGAGTCCTTGCCAAGCACAGATACGCAGTATTTT
TRBD1	NA	TRBJ1-5	TRBV19	CASSIGTGGNQPQHF	TGTGCCAGTAGTATTGGGACAGGGGGGAATCAGCCCCAGCATTTT
NA	many	TRBJ1-4	TRBV19	CASTEDEKLFF	TGTGCCAGTACCGAAGATGAAAAACTGTTTTTT
TRBD2	NA	TRBJ2-7	TRBV9	CASSVGQFGGGAAEQYF	TGTGCCAGCAGCGTAGGACAGTTCGGCGGGGGGGCCGCCGAGCAGTACTTC
NA	NA	TRBJ2-4	TRBV28	CASVGSSGRGPKNIQYF	TGTGCCAGCGTAGGCTCGTCGGGGCGCGGGCCCAAAAACATTCAGTACTTC
NA	NA	TRBJ2-7	TRBV7-9	CASSLSASSYEQYF	TGTGCCAGCAGCTTATCAGCGAGCTCCTACGAGCAGTACTTC
NA	NA	TRBJ1-1	TRBV9	CASSASQGTEAFF	TGTGCCAGCAGCGCATCCCAGGGCACTGAAGCTTTCTTT
TRBD1	few	TRBJ1-4	TRBV30	CAWRDRGPEKLFF	TGTGCCTGGAGGGACAGGGGGCCCGAAAAACTGTTTTTT
NA	NA	TRBJ2-7	TRBV28	CASSLMSGPREQYF	TGTGCCAGCAGTTTAATGTCCGGGCCGAGGGAGCAGTACTTC
NA	few	TRBJ1-5	TRBV6-5	CASSPRDFQPPQHF	TGTGCCAGCAGTCCCCGGGACTTTCAGCCGCCCCAGCATTTT
TRBD2	NA	TRBJ2-7	TRBV19	CASSIHLRGVYEQYF	TGTGCCAGTAGTATTCACTTGCGGGGGGTCTACGAGCAGTACTTC
NA	NA	TRBJ1-2	TRBV21-1	CASRGNVGYRKTYGYTF	TGTGCCAGCAGAGGGAACGTAGGCTACAGAAAGACCTATGGCTACACCTTC
TRBD1	NA	TRBJ1-2	TRBV19	CASSIMEGQRNNYGYTF	TGTGCCAGTAGTATCATGGAGGGACAGCGGAATAACTATGGCTACACCTTC
NA	NA	TRBJ2-6	TRBV6-4	CASSPQVSGANVLTF	TGTGCCAGCAGCCCACAGGTCTCTGGGGCCAACGTCCTGACTTTC
NA	NA	TRBJ1-1	TRBV6-6	CASIRGTEAFF	TGTGCCAGCATAAGAGGGACTGAAGCTTTCTTT
NA	NA	TRBJ2-1	TRBV28	CASSLGLSGKGHLEQFF	TGTGCCAGCAGTTTAGGACTATCGGGAAAGGGTCATCTCGAGCAGTTCTTC
NA	NA	TRBJ1-1	TRBV28	CASSLRWGLKEAFF	TGTGCCAGCAGTTTAAGATGGGGCCTGAAAGAAGCTTTCTTT
NA	few	TRBJ1-6	TRBV5-6	CASSSFRLDANSPLHF	TGTGCCAGCAGCTCGTTTAGACTCGACGCGAATTCACCCCTCCACTTT
TRBD2	NA	TRBJ2-5	TRBV2	CATAGRGGRETQYF	TGTGCCACCGCGGGGCGGGGGGGCCGGGAGACCCAGTACTTC
TRBD2	few	TRBJ2-3	TRBV5-6	CASSSTGTSGPSTDTQYF	TGTGCCAGCAGTTCGACCGGGACTAGCGGCCCGAGCACAGATACGCAGTATTTT
TRBD2	NA	TRBJ2-7	TRBV2	CASRSQRGPYEQYF	TGTGCCAGCAGGTCCCAGCGGGGGCCTTACGAGCAGTACTTC
NA	NA	TRBJ1-4	TRBV6-1	CASSDGQILNEKLFF	TGTGCCAGCAGTGACGGTCAGATCTTAAATGAAAAACTGTTTTTT
TRBD2	NA	TRBJ2-3	TRBV18	CASSIGAGVSDTQYF	TGTGCCAGCTCCATCGGAGCGGGGGTCTCAGATACGCAGTATTTT
NA	NA	TRBJ1-5	TRBV15	CATSRDRAGAFAQPQHF	TGTGCCACCAGCAGAGATAGGGCAGGGGCCTTCGCGCAGCCCCAGCATTTT
NA	NA	TRBJ2-1	TRBV5-8	CASSFFSGMRVYNEQFF	TGTGCCAGCAGCTTTTTTTCGGGTATGAGGGTATACAATGAGCAGTTCTTC
TRBD1	NA	TRBJ1-2	TRBV6-6	CASSASGTGLGGYTF	TGTGCCAGCAGTGCGTCTGGGACAGGGTTGGGTGGCTACACCTTC
NA	NA	TRBJ2-3	TRBV2	CASSEVRGNADTQYF	TGTGCCAGCAGTGAAGTTAGGGGGAACGCAGATACGCAGTATTTT
TRBD2	NA	TRBJ2-3	TRBV19	CASSNSGHTDTQYF	TGTGCCAGTAGTAATAGCGGGCACACAGATACGCAGTATTTT
NA	few	TRBJ1-2	TRBV6-1	CASSWGLTASYTF	TGTGCCAGCAGTTGGGGACTGACCGCGAGCTACACCTTC
TRBD1	NA	TRBJ1-6	TRBV4-1	CASSQEQGAEYNSPLHF	TGCGCCAGCAGCCAAGAGCAGGGGGCAGAGTATAATTCACCCCTCCACTTT
NA	once	TRBJ1-4	TRBV27	CASSPRKSHEKLFF	TGTGCCAGCAGTCCCCGGAAGAGTCATGAAAAACTGTTTTTT